The 24 T cell receptor beta chains below come from one sample, sequenced in a study of T cell changes during pregnancy in multiple sclerosis. Libraries were prepared by immunoSEQ multiplex PCR; TCRdb keeps only in-frame clonotypes and omits some of them. This sample has roughly 120,000 clones, with approximately 93% found just once. Sequencing was performed on peripheral blood, taken before pregnancy. Receptors originate from a female donor with multiple sclerosis, enrolled in a pregnancy study.

The sample holds a few counts of this clone. The chain carries TRBV4-2 and TRBJ1-6, with 8 bases identical to TRBD1. After removal of 5 bases from V and 10 bases from J, the junction contained 4 bases not matched to a gene. There are 13 residues in the CDR3. CDR1 LGHNA and CDR2 YNFKEQ come from the germline V gene. The CDR3 bases are TGTGCCAGCAGCAGGGGACAGGAATCACCCCTCCACTTT. Its translation: CASSRGQESPLHF.

The CDR3, as DNA: TGTGCCAGCAGCCTTGGGACAGGGATACCGTACTTC. Translating gives CASSLGTGIPYF. V and J are TRBV5-4 and TRBJ2-7; 9 bases map to TRBD1. Germline CDR1 and CDR2: SGHNT and YYREEE (reference sequence). This CDR3 spans 12 amino acids. The junction had 8 bases not matched to a gene; V was cut back by 4 bases and J by 12 bases.

This sequence joins TRBV27 and TRBJ1-2; 8 bases fit TRBD1. There are 13 residues in the CDR3. Losses at the gene ends were 6 bases for V and 4 bases for J; bases not matched to a gene: 4. Germline V gene data show CDR1 as MNHEY and CDR2 as SMNVEV (reference sequence). As DNA, the CDR3 is TGTGCCAGCAGAGGACAGGGCACCTATGGCTACACCTTC. As protein: CASRGQGTYGYTF.

This chain uses TRBV27 with TRBJ2-2; TRBD1 might be the D (5 bases). The CDR3 has 12 amino acids. Trimming stripped 4 bases from V and 5 bases from J, with 5 bases between. Germline lookup yields CDR1 MNHEY and CDR2 SMNVEV (reference sequence). The CDR3 bases are TGTGCCAGCAGTTCAGGGACCGGGGAGCTGTTTTTT. Translating gives CASSSGTGELFF.

The chain carries TRBV5-1 and TRBJ2-1; TRBD2 aligns across 7 bases. The germline gives CDR1 SGHRS, CDR2 YFSETQ. The V gene end was trimmed by 2 bases and the J gene end by 9 bases; junction bases not matched to a gene: 2. The CDR3 spans 12 residues. The CDR3 DNA is TGCGCCAGCAGCTTAACGGGAGGTGAGCAGTTCTTC. Protein: CASSLTGGEQFF.

This chain uses TRBV7-9 with TRBJ1-2; D is undetermined. This CDR3 region has 12 residues. Deletions cut 8 bases from V and 5 bases from J, with 12 bases between. Germline CDR1 SEHNR, CDR2 FQNEAQ (reference sequence). As DNA, the CDR3 is TGTGCCAGCCCCACGACTACTTATGGCTACACCTTC. It encodes CASPTTTYGYTF.

The chain recombines TRBV5-7 with TRBJ2-1; perhaps TRBD1 as D (5 bases). TRBV5-7 is an ORF for which the function is uncertain. V lost 0 bases and J lost 7, with 17 bases in between. The CDR3 runs 16 residues. The CDR3 protein is CASSLEGLYPQNEQFF. The CDR3 DNA is TGTGCCAGCAGCTTGGAGGGGCTCTACCCGCAAAATGAGCAGTTCTTC.

The V gene is TRBV6-6, the J gene TRBJ1-1; no firm D call. There are 14 residues in the CDR3. Per the germline V gene, CDR1 is MNHNY and CDR2 is SVGAGI (reference sequence). V lost 3 bases and J 1 base, leaving 9 bases between the germline ends. The CDR3 DNA sequence: TGTGCCAGCAGTTATGGGGAGGGGAACACTGAAGCTTTCTTT. Its translation is CASSYGEGNTEAFF.

In nucleotides, the CDR3 is TGTGCCAGCAGCTTAACAGGTGGAAGGAGCTATGGCTACACCTTC. It yields the protein CASSLTGGRSYGYTF. The chain combines TRBV5-4 with TRBJ1-2, with a tentative D call TRBD1 (5 bases). The V gene's germline CDR1 is SGHNT and CDR2 YYREEE (reference sequence). Trimming stripped 2 bases from V and 4 bases from J, with 15 bases between. The CDR3 is made up of 15 amino acids.

The V call is TRBV9, the J call TRBJ1-2; the D gene is possibly TRBD1 (5 bases). The V and J ends lost 4 bases and 3 bases respectively, with 10 bases between them. Germline lookup yields CDR1 SGDLS and CDR2 YYNGEE. The CDR3 is made up of 13 amino acids. The DNA of the CDR3 is TGTGCCAGCAGCCCAGGGAATGACTATGGCTACACCTTC. Its protein is CASSPGNDYGYTF.

This chain joins TRBV6-5 and TRBJ1-6; 8 nucleotides align to TRBD1. CDR3 length equals 13 residues. V lost 6 bases and J lost 10; bases outside the gene matches: 5. The germline gives CDR1 MNHEY, CDR2 SVGAGI. CDR3 amino acids: CASRTGVGSPLHF. The CDR3 DNA follows: TGTGCCAGCAGGACAGGGGTCGGCTCACCCCTCCACTTT.

CDR3 coding DNA: TGTGCCAGCAGCTCCCGGGACAGGGGGGGTGGGGATACGCAGTATTTT. This gives the protein CASSSRDRGGGDTQYF. V is TRBV7-2 and J is TRBJ2-3, with 11 positions matching TRBD1. From germline, CDR1 is SGHTA and CDR2 FQGNSA. The CDR3 has 16 residues. The trim removed 4 bases at V and 6 bases at J, leaving 9 bases unmatched.

This sequence joins TRBV18 and TRBJ2-2; 7 bases are a match to TRBD2. The CDR3 sequence is 16 residues long. With 3 bases clipped from V and 5 bases from J, the junction kept 9 bases outside the gene matches. Germline V lookup: CDR1 KGHSH, CDR2 LQKENI. The CDR3 nucleotides read TGTGCCAGCTCACCGGTGACCAGCGGGGTTACCGGGGAGCTGTTTTTT. It yields the protein CASSPVTSGVTGELFF.

The V and J genes are TRBV5-1 and TRBJ2-3, with 8 bases that match TRBD2. CDR3 length: 17 residues. Germline V gene data show CDR1 as SGHRS and CDR2 as YFSETQ. V lost 2 bases and J lost 4; bases outside the gene matches: 12. The CDR3 sequence is CASSFTGTRESPDTQYF. DNA for the CDR3: TGCGCCAGCAGCTTCACCGGGACTAGAGAGAGTCCAGATACGCAGTATTTT.

This chain joins TRBV11-2 and TRBJ2-5; 7 positions agree with TRBD2. V lost 4 bases, J lost 5 bases, and 7 bases stayed unmatched. Germline V gene sequence: CDR1 SGHAT, CDR2 FQNNGV. The CDR3 consists of 14 residues. This CDR3 is CASSSPGGGETQYF. CDR3 sequence (DNA): TGTGCCAGCAGCTCCCCGGGGGGAGGGGAGACCCAGTACTTC.

This clone was seen more than once but under ten times. The J gene is TRBJ1-4, the V gene TRBV27; D remains ambiguous. Trimming removed 6 bases from V and 4 bases from J, with 18 bases in between. CDR1 and CDR2 (germline): MNHEY, SMNVEV (reference sequence). CDR3 length: 16 residues. The CDR3 sequence: CASSLSASGFNEKLFF. As DNA, the CDR3 is TGTGCCAGCAGCTTGTCGGCTTCAGGATTTAATGAAAAACTGTTTTTT.

The V call is TRBV6-6, the J call TRBJ2-7; maybe TRBD1 (6 bases). CDR1 and CDR2 (germline): MNHNY, SVGAGI (reference sequence). The CDR3 covers 15 residues. V dropped 1 base and J dropped 2 bases, with 12 bases sitting between them. The DNA of the CDR3 is TGTGCCAGCAGTTACTTACCGGGACATACCTACGAGCAGTACTTC. Translation: CASSYLPGHTYEQYF.

The chain combines TRBV11-1 with TRBJ1-4; no clear D. Trimming removed 5 bases from V and 13 bases from J, with 14 bases in between. The germline V gene encodes CDR1 SGHAT and CDR2 FQDESV (reference sequence). This CDR3 contains 12 residues. The CDR3 nucleotides read TGTGCCAGCAGCCCCGAGACATGCCCACTGTTTTTT. Its protein product is CASSPETCPLFF.

The chain recombines TRBV11-2 with TRBJ2-7; 7 nucleotides match TRBD2. Germline V gene sequence: CDR1 SGHAT, CDR2 FQNNGV. The V and J ends lost 5 bases and 2 bases, in that order; junction bases with no gene match: 12. The CDR3 contains 16 residues. CDR3 residues: CASSALQGRGAYEQYF. CDR3 DNA: TGTGCCAGCAGCGCCCTCCAGGGACGGGGGGCCTACGAGCAGTACTTC.

The genes are TRBV11-2 and TRBJ1-5; a possible D gene is TRBD1 (5 bases). This CDR3 spans 13 amino acids. Trimming took 4 bases from V and 8 from J, leaving 12 bases between them. Germline CDR1 reads SGHAT; CDR2 reads FQNNGV. The CDR3 sequence: CASSSGLGEPQHF. The CDR3 region has the DNA TGTGCCAGCAGCTCAGGGCTCGGAGAGCCCCAGCATTTT.

J is TRBJ1-1 and V is TRBV7-8; D is perhaps TRBD1 (5 bases). From germline, CDR1 is SGHVS and CDR2 FQNEAQ. CDR3 size: 13 residues. V lost 6 bases and J lost 1, with 9 bases in between. The CDR3 coding sequence is TGTGCCAGCAGTTGGGGGGGGAACACTGAAGCTTTCTTT. As protein: CASSWGGNTEAFF.

This clone was seen a single time. The chain links TRBV7-2 to TRBJ2-5; a weak D match, TRBD2 (6 bases). The CDR3 sequence is 16 residues long. Trimming took off 4 bases at V and 5 bases at J, with 20 bases between the two ends. Germline-derived CDR1 and CDR2 are SGHTA and FQGNSA. This CDR3 is CASSSTDGRCGETQYF. CDR3 in DNA: TGTGCCAGCAGCTCCACCGACGGGAGATGTGGGGAGACCCAGTACTTC.

The CDR3 DNA follows: TGCGCCAGCAGTAGGGGCCACAATCAGCCCCAGCATTTT. Translation: CASSRGHNQPQHF. The gene calls are TRBV10-1 and TRBJ1-5; tentative D call: TRBD1 (5 bases). Germline loops: CDR1 WNHNN, CDR2 SYGVQD (reference sequence). Trimming cost V 5 bases and J 3 bases, with 8 bases left between them. The CDR3 sequence is 13 residues long.

The chain is built from TRBV5-6 and TRBJ2-1; 10 positions match TRBD2. Germline values: CDR1 SGHDT, CDR2 YYEEEE. V gave up 0 bases and J gave up 5 bases; unmatched junction bases: 14. The CDR3 consists of 19 residues. The CDR3, as DNA: TGTGCCAGCAGCTTGGCCTTACTGGCTAGCGGGAGTTTCAACAATGAGCAGTTCTTC. Amino acids: CASSLALLASGSFNNEQFF.